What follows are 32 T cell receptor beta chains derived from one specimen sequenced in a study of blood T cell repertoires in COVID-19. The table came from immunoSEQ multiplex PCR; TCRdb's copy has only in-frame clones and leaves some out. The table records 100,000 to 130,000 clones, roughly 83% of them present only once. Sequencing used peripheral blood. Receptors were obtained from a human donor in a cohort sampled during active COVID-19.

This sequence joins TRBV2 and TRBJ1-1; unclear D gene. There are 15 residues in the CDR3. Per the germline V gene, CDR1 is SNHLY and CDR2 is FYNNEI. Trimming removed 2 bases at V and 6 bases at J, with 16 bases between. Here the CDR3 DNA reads TGTGCCAGCAGTGAAATGGATAACGGGAGGGCTGAAGCTTTCTTT. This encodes CASSEMDNGRAEAFF.

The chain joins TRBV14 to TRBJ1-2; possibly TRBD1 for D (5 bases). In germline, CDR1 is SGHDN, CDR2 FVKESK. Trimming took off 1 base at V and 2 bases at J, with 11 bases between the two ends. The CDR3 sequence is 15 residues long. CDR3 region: CASSQVQGWNYGYTF. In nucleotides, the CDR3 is TGTGCCAGCAGCCAAGTGCAGGGTTGGAACTATGGCTACACCTTC.

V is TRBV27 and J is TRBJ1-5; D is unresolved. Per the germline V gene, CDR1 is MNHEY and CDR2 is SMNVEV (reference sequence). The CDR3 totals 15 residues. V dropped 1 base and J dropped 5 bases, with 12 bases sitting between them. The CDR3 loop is CASSLWLGRDQPQHF. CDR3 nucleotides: TGTGCCAGCAGTTTATGGTTAGGGAGGGATCAGCCCCAGCATTTT.

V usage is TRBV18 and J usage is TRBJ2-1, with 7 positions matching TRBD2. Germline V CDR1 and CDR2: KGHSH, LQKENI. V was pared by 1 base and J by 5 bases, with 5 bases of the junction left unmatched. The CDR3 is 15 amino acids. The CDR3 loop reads CASSPLLAENNEQFF. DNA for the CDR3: TGTGCCAGCTCACCACTTCTAGCGGAGAACAATGAGCAGTTCTTC.

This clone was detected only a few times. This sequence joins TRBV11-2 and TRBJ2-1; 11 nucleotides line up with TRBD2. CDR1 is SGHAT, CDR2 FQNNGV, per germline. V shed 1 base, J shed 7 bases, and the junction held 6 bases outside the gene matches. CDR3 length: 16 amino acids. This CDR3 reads CASSLGLAGGRNEQFF. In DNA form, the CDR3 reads TGTGCCAGCAGCTTAGGTCTAGCGGGAGGAAGAAATGAGCAGTTCTTC. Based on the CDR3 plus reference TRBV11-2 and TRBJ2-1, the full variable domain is EAGVAQSPRYKIIEKRQSVAFWCNPISGHATLYWYQQILGQGPKLLIQFQNNGVVDDSQLPKDRFSAERLKGVDSTLKIQPAKLEDSAVYLCASSLGLAGGRNEQFFGPGTRLTVL.

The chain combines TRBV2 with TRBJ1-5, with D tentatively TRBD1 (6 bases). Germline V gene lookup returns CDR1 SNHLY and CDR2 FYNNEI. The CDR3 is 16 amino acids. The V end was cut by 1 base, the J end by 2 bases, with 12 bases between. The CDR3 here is CASSEDRDYRNQPQHF. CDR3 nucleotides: TGTGCCAGCAGTGAAGACAGGGACTATCGCAATCAGCCCCAGCATTTT.

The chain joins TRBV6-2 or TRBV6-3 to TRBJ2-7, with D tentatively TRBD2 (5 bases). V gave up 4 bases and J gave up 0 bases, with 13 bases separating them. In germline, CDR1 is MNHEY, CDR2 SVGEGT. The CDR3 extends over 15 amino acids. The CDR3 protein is CASSSNSALSYEQYV. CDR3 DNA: TGTGCCAGCAGTTCGAATAGCGCACTCTCCTACGAGCAGTACGTC.

The CDR3 DNA reads TGTGCCAGCAGCTTAGGGGAGGAGCAGTACGTC. Translated, it gives CASSLGEEQYV. The chain couples TRBV7-9 to TRBJ2-7; D is perhaps TRBD2 (5 bases). The CDR3 sequence is 11 residues long. V was cut by 1 base and J by 7 bases, with 5 bases left in between. Germline CDR1 SEHNR, CDR2 FQNEAQ (reference sequence).

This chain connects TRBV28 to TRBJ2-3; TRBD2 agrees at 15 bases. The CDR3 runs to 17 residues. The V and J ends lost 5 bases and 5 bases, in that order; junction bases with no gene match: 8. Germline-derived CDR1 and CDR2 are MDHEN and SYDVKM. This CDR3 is CASSTLGTSGGLDTQYF. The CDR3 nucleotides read TGTGCCAGCAGTACCCTAGGGACTAGCGGGGGGCTAGATACGCAGTATTTT.

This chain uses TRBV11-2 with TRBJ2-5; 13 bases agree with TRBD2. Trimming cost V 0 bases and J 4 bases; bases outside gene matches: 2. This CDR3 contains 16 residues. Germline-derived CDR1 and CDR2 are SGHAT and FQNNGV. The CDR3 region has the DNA TGTGCCAGCAGCTTAGAACTAGCGGGAGGGCGAGAGACCCAGTACTTC. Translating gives CASSLELAGGRETQYF.

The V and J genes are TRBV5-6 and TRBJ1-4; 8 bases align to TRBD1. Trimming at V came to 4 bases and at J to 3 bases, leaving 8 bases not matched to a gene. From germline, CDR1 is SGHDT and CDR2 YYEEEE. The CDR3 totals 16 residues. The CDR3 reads CASSLGQGRSNEKLFF. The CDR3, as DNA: TGTGCCAGCAGCCTAGGACAGGGAAGATCTAATGAAAAACTGTTTTTT.

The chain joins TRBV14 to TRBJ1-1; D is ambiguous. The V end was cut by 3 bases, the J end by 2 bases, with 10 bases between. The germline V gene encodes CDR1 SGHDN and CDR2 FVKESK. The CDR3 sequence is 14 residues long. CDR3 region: CASSHRHRNTEAFF. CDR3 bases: TGTGCCAGCAGCCATAGACACCGTAACACTGAAGCTTTCTTT.

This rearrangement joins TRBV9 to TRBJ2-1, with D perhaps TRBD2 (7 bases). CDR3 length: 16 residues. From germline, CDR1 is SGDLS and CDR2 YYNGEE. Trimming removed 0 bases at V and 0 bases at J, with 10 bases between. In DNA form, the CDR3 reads TGTGCCAGCAGCGTAGGAGGGGGGGGCTCCTACAATGAGCAGTTCTTC. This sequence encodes CASSVGGGGSYNEQFF. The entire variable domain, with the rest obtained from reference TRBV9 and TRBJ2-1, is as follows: DSGVTQTPKHLITATGQRVTLRCSPRSGDLSVYWYQQSLDQGLQFLIQYYNGEERAKGNILERFSAQQFPDLHSELNLSSLELGDSALYFCASSVGGGGSYNEQFFGPGTRLTVL.

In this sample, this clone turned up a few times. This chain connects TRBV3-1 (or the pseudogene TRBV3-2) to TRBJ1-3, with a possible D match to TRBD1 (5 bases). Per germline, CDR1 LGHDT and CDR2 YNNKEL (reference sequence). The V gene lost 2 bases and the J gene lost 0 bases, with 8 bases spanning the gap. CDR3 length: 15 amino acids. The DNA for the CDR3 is TGTGCCAGCAGCCAATACCAGGGCTCTGGAAACACCATATATTTT. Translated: CASSQYQGSGNTIYF.

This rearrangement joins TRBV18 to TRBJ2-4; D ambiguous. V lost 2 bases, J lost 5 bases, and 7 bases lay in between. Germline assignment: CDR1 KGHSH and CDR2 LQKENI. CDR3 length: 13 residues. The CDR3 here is CASSPGQENIQYF. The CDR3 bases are TGTGCCAGCTCACCAGGGCAGGAAAACATTCAGTACTTC.

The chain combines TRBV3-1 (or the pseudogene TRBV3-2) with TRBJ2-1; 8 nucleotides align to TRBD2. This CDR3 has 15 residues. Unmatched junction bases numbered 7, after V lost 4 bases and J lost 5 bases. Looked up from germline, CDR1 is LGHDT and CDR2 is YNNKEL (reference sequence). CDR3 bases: TGTGCCAGCAGCCTTTCGACTAGCGCAAACAATGAGCAGTTCTTC. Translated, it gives CASSLSTSANNEQFF.

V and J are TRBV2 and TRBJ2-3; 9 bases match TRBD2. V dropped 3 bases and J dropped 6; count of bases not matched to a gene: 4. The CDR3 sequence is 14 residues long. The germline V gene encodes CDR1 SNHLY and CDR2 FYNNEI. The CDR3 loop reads CASSESLAGDTQYF. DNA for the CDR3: TGTGCCAGCAGTGAGAGTCTAGCGGGGGATACGCAGTATTTT.

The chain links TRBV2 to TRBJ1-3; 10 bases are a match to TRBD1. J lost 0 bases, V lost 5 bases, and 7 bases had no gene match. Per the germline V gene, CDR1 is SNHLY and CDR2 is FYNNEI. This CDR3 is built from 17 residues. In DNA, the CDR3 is TGTGCCAGCAGTACGACAGGGGGCCTCCGCTCTGGAAACACCATATATTTT. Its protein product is CASSTTGGLRSGNTIYF.

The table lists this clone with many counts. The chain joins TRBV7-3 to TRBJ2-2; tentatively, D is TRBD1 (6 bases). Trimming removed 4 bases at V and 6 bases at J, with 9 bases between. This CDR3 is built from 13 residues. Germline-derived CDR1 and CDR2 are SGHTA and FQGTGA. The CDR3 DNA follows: TGTGCCAGCAGCTCTGAGGGGGCCGGGGAGCTGTTTTTT. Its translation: CASSSEGAGELFF.

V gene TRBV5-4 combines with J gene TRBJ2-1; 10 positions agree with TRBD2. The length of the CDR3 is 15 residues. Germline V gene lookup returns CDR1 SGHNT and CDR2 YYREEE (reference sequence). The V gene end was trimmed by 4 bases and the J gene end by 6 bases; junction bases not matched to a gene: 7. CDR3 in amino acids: CASSPGLAGVNEQFF. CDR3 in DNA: TGTGCCAGCAGCCCAGGGCTAGCGGGAGTCAATGAGCAGTTCTTC. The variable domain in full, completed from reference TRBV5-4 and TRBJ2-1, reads ETGVTQSPTHLIKTRGQQVTLRCSSQSGHNTVSWYQQALGQGPQFIFQYYREEENGRGNFPPRFSGLQFPNYSSELNVNALELDDSALYLCASSPGLAGVNEQFFGPGTRLTVL.

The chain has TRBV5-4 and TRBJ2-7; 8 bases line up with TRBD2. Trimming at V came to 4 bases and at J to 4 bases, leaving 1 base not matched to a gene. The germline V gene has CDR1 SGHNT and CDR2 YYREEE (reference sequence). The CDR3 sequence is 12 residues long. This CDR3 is CASSPGGYEQYF. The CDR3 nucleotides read TGTGCCAGCAGCCCGGGGGGGTACGAGCAGTACTTC. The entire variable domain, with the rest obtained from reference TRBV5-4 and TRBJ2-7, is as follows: ETGVTQSPTHLIKTRGQQVTLRCSSQSGHNTVSWYQQALGQGPQFIFQYYREEENGRGNFPPRFSGLQFPNYSSELNVNALELDDSALYLCASSPGGYEQYFGPGTRLTVT.

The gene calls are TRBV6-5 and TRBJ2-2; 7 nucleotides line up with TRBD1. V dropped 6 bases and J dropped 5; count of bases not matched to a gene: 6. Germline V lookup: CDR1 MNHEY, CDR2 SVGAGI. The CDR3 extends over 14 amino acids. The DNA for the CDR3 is TGTGCCAGCAGACGGACAGGTGGGACCGGGGAGCTGTTTTTT. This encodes CASRRTGGTGELFF.

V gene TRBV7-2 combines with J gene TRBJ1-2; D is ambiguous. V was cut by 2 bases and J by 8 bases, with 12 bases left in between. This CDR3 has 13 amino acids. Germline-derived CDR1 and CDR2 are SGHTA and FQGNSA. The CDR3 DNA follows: TGTGCCAGCAGCTTAACGCCTTCTCGGGGCTACACCTTC. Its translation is CASSLTPSRGYTF.

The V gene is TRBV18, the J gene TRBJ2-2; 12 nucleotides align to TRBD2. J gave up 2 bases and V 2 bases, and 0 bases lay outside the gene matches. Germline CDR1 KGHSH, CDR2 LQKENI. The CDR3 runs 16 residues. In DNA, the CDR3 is TGTGCCAGCTCACCAGGACTAGCGGGAAACACCGGGGAGCTGTTTTTT. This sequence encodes CASSPGLAGNTGELFF.

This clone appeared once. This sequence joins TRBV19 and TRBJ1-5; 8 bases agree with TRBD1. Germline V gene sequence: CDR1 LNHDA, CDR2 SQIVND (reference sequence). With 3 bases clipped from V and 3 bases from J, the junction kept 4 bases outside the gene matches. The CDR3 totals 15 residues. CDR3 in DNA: TGTGCCAGTAGTATCCTGGGACAGGTCAATCAGCCCCAGCATTTT. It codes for CASSILGQVNQPQHF.

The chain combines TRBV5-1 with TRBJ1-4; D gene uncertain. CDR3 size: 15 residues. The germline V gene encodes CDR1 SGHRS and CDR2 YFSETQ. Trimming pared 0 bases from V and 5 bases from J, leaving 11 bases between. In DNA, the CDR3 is TGCGCCAGCAGCTTGGCCGGGTCCCAAAATGAAAAACTGTTTTTT. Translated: CASSLAGSQNEKLFF.

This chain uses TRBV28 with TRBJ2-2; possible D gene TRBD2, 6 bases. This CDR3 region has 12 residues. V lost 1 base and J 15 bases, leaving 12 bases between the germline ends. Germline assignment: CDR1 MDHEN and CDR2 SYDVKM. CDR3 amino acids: CASSLYRGSMFF. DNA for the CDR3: TGTGCCAGCAGTTTATACCGGGGGTCGATGTTTTTT.

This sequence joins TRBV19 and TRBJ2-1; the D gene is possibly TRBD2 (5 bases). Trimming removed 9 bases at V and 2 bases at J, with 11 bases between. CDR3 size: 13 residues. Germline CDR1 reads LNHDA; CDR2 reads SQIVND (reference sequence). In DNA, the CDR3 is TGTGCCAGCCGACCCGGGGCCTACAATGAGCAGTTCTTC. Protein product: CASRPGAYNEQFF.

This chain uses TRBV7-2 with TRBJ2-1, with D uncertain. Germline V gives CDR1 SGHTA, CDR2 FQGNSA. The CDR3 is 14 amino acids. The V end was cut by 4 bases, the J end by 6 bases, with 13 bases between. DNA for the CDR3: TGTGCCAGCAGCTCCGTAATGCACGGCAATGAGCAGTTCTTC. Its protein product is CASSSVMHGNEQFF.

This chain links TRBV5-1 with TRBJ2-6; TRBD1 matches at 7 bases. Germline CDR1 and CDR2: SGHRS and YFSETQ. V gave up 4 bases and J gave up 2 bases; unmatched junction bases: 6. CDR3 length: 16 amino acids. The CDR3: CASSPGQTPGANVLTF. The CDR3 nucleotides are TGCGCCAGCAGCCCGGGACAGACCCCTGGGGCCAACGTCCTGACTTTC.

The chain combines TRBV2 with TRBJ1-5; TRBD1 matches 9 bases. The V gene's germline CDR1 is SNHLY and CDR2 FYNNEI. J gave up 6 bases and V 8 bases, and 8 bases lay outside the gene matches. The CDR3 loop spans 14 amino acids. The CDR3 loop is CASSLQGAGQPQHF. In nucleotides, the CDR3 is TGTGCCAGCTCTCTACAGGGGGCGGGTCAGCCCCAGCATTTT.

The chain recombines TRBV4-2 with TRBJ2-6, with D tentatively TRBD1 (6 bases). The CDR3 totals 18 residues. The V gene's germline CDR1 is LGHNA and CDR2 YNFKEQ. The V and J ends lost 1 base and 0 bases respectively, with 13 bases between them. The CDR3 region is CASSQGQNRASGANVLTF. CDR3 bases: TGTGCCAGCAGCCAAGGTCAAAACAGGGCCTCTGGGGCCAACGTCCTGACTTTC.